This entry lists 2 T cell receptor beta chains sequenced from one sample in a study of T cells after yellow fever vaccination. TCRdb re-analysed the 5' RACE reads in MiXCR, keeping a single row per CDR3 protein. Among some 320,000 distinct CDR3 sequences, about 9.5% were seen once, and the ten largest hold about a sixth. Sequenced here: PBMCs, sampled on the day of the first yellow fever vaccination. These receptors were collected from a man in his late teens or twenties who received the YFV17D yellow fever vaccine.

The chain carries TRBV10-3 and TRBJ1-5; 7 bases fit TRBD1. The CDR3 runs 12 residues. Unmatched junction bases numbered 1, after V lost 5 bases and J lost 6 bases. The germline gives CDR1 ENHRY, CDR2 SYGVKD. The CDR3 reads CAISTGVQPQHF. The CDR3 DNA is TGTGCCATCAGTACAGGGGTTCAGCCCCAGCATTTT.

A note on this clonotype: One junction end disagrees with the germline gene, perhaps due to a read error. The chain links TRBV6-2 or TRBV6-3 to TRBJ1-4; 8 positions agree with TRBD1. Germline lookup yields CDR1 MNHEY and CDR2 SVGEGT. This CDR3 spans 16 amino acids. The CDR3 DNA reads as TGTACCAGCAGTCCTTACCCCCAGGGGGCAAGAGAAAAACTGTTTTTT. It is translated as CTSSPYPQGAREKLFF.